This TCR beta chain originates from a study of blood T cells in healthy people across ages (dated by TCRdb to the mid-2010s). Looking at the study overall: In model experiments, template switching captured about one uniquely barcoded TCR beta cDNA molecule for every two T cells. The study analyzed two additional independent replicas of 1 million unique cDNA reads from the same blood draw for two donors, one aged 18 to 29 and one aged 80 or older. To avoid experimental bias, donors of different ages were randomly spread across the sequencing lanes. Using deep sequencing normalized with unique cDNA molecular identifiers, the study measured how TCR beta repertoire diversity changes with age. Donors were grouped into four age groups: young (average 16 years), middle-aged (roughly 38), aged (around 56) and long-lived (approximately 75). Study-wide findings and limitations: Because donor CMV infection status was unknown, age-related changes in expanded clonotypes were potentially confounded. Estimates of total diversity based on one million sequenced T cells were considered lower bounds and underestimates. Bulk unsorted PBMC profiling prevented conclusive comparison of naive and antigen-experienced compartments. Observed TCR beta diversity per million T cells fell roughly linearly with age, and a significant reduction was already apparent by age about 36. Compared with the aged group, the long-lived group had more naive CD4+ T cells, fewer expanded clones and increased TCR diversity, suggesting age selection. Observed TCR beta diversity correlated strongly with the percentage of naive T cells measured by flow cytometry.

Libraries were made using 5' RACE. These reads were obtained on an Illumina HiSeq 2500. A second PCR of 7 to 11 cycles was performed with a sample-barcoded 5' primer and a J-beta primer mix. A unique molecular identifier was introduced onto each TCR beta cDNA molecule by a template-switch 5' adaptor carrying 12 random nucleotides. At least 2.5 million CDR3-containing paired-end reads were obtained from each sample. The Mint cDNA synthesis kit, primed by a TRBC-specific oligonucleotide, was used to synthesize first-strand cDNA from all RNA. All cDNA was treated with uracil-DNA glycosylase and then went through a first 18-cycle PCR with the universal primers M1SS and BC2_uni_R. The study's own analysis went as follows. For normalization, 1 million high-quality reads were randomly selected from each sample, with every read carrying a distinct molecular identifier. Instead of being binned into consensus sequences, reads that shared molecular identifiers were thrown out. CDR3 identification, clonotype clustering and error correction used MiTCR with a Q25 quality threshold and the strictest error-elimination algorithm. A nonparametric unseen species model with Euler transformation was used to estimate a lower bound on total TCR beta diversity. The public sequencing data were trimmed at Q25 with fastp and processed into clonotypes with MiXCR by TCRdb, which kept only in-frame beta chains. Rows with one shared CDR3 protein collapse into an entry with the most common genes and DNA. The V and J calls follow TCRdb's processing rather than the paper's. The sample table records some 1.6 million distinct CDR3 sequences; approximately 32% of these occur just once. Clones ranked in the top ten supply approximately 11% of the sample.

At the junction V is shortened by 4 bases and J by 6 bases; bases outside the gene matches: 12. Sequences SGHDN (CDR1) and FVKESK (CDR2) are obtained from the germline V gene. The CDR3 measures 16 amino acids from cysteine to phenylalanine. The sequence is cut down to CDR3 DNA, 48 bases in frame from base 1. With respect to this clonotype: Its binding antigen is unknown. No clone much larger than this one lies a single base away; base qualities are absent.

The approximately 39 donors, aged about 6 to 95 years, were systemically healthy Caucasian individuals from Russia. Each donor gave 9 to 10 milliliters of peripheral blood, collected into EDTA-treated Vacutainer tubes. PBMCs were isolated by Ficoll-Paque density-gradient centrifugation, with at least 7 million obtained per sample. Trizol reagent was used to extract total RNA from PBMCs, with at least 5.5 micrograms per sample. For every donor, flow cytometry on a PBMC aliquot measured the percentage of naive CD45RAhigh/CD27high T cells. The sequence is built from TRBV14 and TRBJ2-3; 8 bases in between match TRBD1. Sequenced: blood. The receptor's source is a woman under 40 in good health. The sequence in DNA is TGTGCCAGCAGCCGAGACAGGGGCCCACCTCGGGATACGCAGTATTTT. It translates as CASSRDRGPPRDTQYF.